These 18 T cell receptor beta chains were sequenced from one sample in a study of Ad26.COV2.S vaccination and SARS-CoV-2 variants. Assay: immunoSEQ multiplex PCR; the TCRdb copy retains only in-frame clones and omits some. The sample shows 150,000 to 200,000 clones, around 88% of them seen only once. Here the sequenced sample was peripheral blood, taken after recovery from COVID-19. These receptor sequences come from a human donor who had recovered from COVID-19.

V gene TRBV5-6 combines with J gene TRBJ2-7, with 7 bases matching TRBD1. V lost 3 bases to trimming and J lost 9 bases; unmatched junction nucleotides: 12. Germline lookup yields CDR1 SGHDT and CDR2 YYEEEE. The length of the CDR3 is 14 residues. CDR3 sequence reads: CASSSQGFGGGQYF. CDR3 nucleotides: TGTGCCAGCAGCTCACAGGGGTTTGGGGGCGGGCAGTACTTC.

On this clone: Since no conserved phenylalanine or tryptophan closes the CDR3, a read error is the likely cause. The chain employs TRBV30 and TRBJ2-7, with a possible D match to TRBD1 (5 bases). This CDR3 comprises 15 residues. The V gene lost 0 bases and the J gene lost 3 bases, with 15 bases spanning the gap. The germline V gene has CDR1 GTSNPN and CDR2 SVGIG (reference sequence). CDR3 region: CAWSVLPGPGYEQYL. CDR3 nucleotides: TGTGCCTGGAGTGTTCTTCCAGGGCCGGGCTACGAGCAGTACCTC.

This rearrangement joins TRBV9 to TRBJ1-4; D ambiguous. The V and J ends lost 0 bases and 0 bases respectively, with 12 bases between them. Germline values: CDR1 SGDLS, CDR2 YYNGEE. This CDR3 has 17 amino acids. CDR3 protein: CASSVGLGRPTNEKLFF. In DNA, the CDR3 is TGTGCCAGCAGCGTAGGATTGGGCCGGCCAACTAATGAAAAACTGTTTTTT.

The count of this clone is one. The chain is built from TRBV18 and TRBJ2-5; D is unresolved. The CDR3 extends over 11 amino acids. CDR1 and CDR2 (germline): KGHSH, LQKENI. V lost 3 bases, J lost 5 bases, and 4 bases lay in between. DNA of the CDR3: TGTGCCAGCTCACCGGACGAGACCCAGTACTTC. This encodes CASSPDETQYF.

The rearrangement joins TRBV24-1 to TRBJ2-6; possibly TRBD1 for D (6 bases). The CDR3 covers 15 residues. Trimming took 4 bases from V and 0 from J, leaving 6 bases between them. Germline V gene lookup returns CDR1 KGHDR and CDR2 SFDVKD. This CDR3 is CATSETGSGANVLTF. DNA for the CDR3: TGTGCCACCAGTGAGACAGGCTCTGGGGCCAACGTCCTGACTTTC.

This clone is a singleton in its sample. Other DNA sequences in the sample encode the same CDR3. The V call is TRBV9, the J call TRBJ2-7, with 13 nucleotides matching TRBD2. Trimming took 4 bases from V and 2 from J; bases not matched to a gene: 3. Germline CDR1 SGDLS, CDR2 YYNGEE. The CDR3 totals 15 residues. CDR3 sequence: CASSPGLAGTYEQYF. In DNA form, the CDR3 reads TGTGCCAGCAGCCCGGGACTAGCGGGGACCTACGAGCAGTACTTC.

CDR3 region: CASIHRDRAYEQYF. DNA of the CDR3: TGTGCCAGCATCCACCGGGACAGAGCCTACGAGCAGTACTTC. The V and J genes are TRBV6-5 and TRBJ2-7, with 7 bases lining up with TRBD1. The CDR3 length is 14 residues. V dropped 7 bases and J dropped 2; count of bases not matched to a gene: 8. Per germline, CDR1 MNHEY and CDR2 SVGAGI.

The V call is TRBV29-1, the J call TRBJ2-2; TRBD1 might be the D (6 bases). The germline V and J ends were trimmed by 7 bases and 2 bases, with 14 bases remaining between them. Germline lookup yields CDR1 SQVTM and CDR2 ANQGSEA. The CDR3 is 14 residues long. The CDR3 bases are TGCAGCGCAAGGACAGTCTCAAACACCGGGGAGCTGTTTTTT. Amino acids: CSARTVSNTGELFF.

This clone was picked up one time. The chain combines TRBV28 with TRBJ1-2, with TRBD1 matching over 9 bases. Germline V CDR1 and CDR2: MDHEN, SYDVKM. The CDR3 runs 15 residues. V gave up 5 bases and J gave up 3 bases; unmatched junction bases: 7. CDR3 sequence (DNA): TGTGCCAGCAGTGAAACGGGACAGGGATACTATGGCTACACCTTC. Encoded protein: CASSETGQGYYGYTF.

This clone occurred once. The CDR3 sequence is CASSTGTTKQFF. The CDR3 DNA follows: TGTGCCAGCAGCACCGGGACAACGAAGCAGTTCTTC. The chain uses TRBV7-8 and TRBJ2-1; maybe TRBD1 (6 bases). This CDR3 is 12 amino acids long. V was cut by 5 bases and J by 11 bases, with 13 bases left in between. CDR1 and CDR2 from the germline V gene are SGHVS and FQNEAQ.

V and J are TRBV30 and TRBJ2-1; D is uncertain. Per germline, CDR1 GTSNPN and CDR2 SVGIG (reference sequence). The CDR3 spans 11 residues. Trimming took off 4 bases at V and 7 bases at J, with 8 bases between the two ends. The CDR3: CAWKWGNEQFF. As DNA, the CDR3 is TGTGCCTGGAAGTGGGGAAATGAGCAGTTCTTC.

The CDR3 protein is CASSQSFQETQYF. In DNA, the CDR3 is TGTGCCAGCAGCCAGTCCTTTCAAGAGACCCAGTACTTC. The V and J genes are TRBV14 and TRBJ2-5; no clear D. The CDR3 is made up of 13 amino acids. V gave up 3 bases and J gave up 2 bases, with 7 bases separating them. Germline V lookup: CDR1 SGHDN, CDR2 FVKESK.

The chain combines TRBV28 with TRBJ1-2; D not certain. In germline, CDR1 is MDHEN, CDR2 SYDVKM. This CDR3 has 13 residues. Trimming took 7 bases from V and 0 from J, leaving 9 bases between them. CDR3 in amino acids: CASTLDPNYGYTF. CDR3 DNA: TGTGCCAGCACTCTAGATCCTAACTATGGCTACACCTTC.

This chain links TRBV29-1 with TRBJ2-1; 10 bases align to TRBD2. The CDR3 spans 14 residues. Germline V gene data show CDR1 as SQVTM and CDR2 as ANQGSEA. V shed 3 bases and J 10 bases; nucleotides not matched to a gene: 9. CDR3 nucleotide sequence: TGCAGCGTTGATCTGAGCGGGGGGGCGAACGAGCAGTTCTTC. Its translation: CSVDLSGGANEQFF.

The J gene is TRBJ2-1, the V gene TRBV7-9; 9 nucleotides align to TRBD2. With 4 bases clipped from V and 9 bases from J, the junction kept 10 bases outside the gene matches. The CDR3 is made up of 15 amino acids. Germline assignment: CDR1 SEHNR and CDR2 FQNEAQ (reference sequence). This chain's CDR3 is CASSSPTERGVEQFF. As DNA, the CDR3 is TGTGCCAGCAGCTCACCCACTGAGCGGGGGGTTGAGCAGTTCTTC.

This chain links TRBV6-4 with TRBJ2-1; no definite D call. The CDR3 extends over 11 amino acids. CDR1 and CDR2 from the germline V gene are MRHNA and SNTAGT. V shed 7 bases and J shed 14 bases, with 15 bases lying between them. As DNA, the CDR3 is TGTGCCAGCACCAGGCGAGAGTCGGAGTTCTTC. Translating gives CASTRRESEFF.

V gene TRBV19 combines with J gene TRBJ2-5; the D gene is possibly TRBD1 (6 bases). Looked up from germline, CDR1 is LNHDA and CDR2 is SQIVND (reference sequence). The CDR3 has 13 residues. Between the trimmed V and J ends, which lost 7 bases and 2 bases, there was a span of 11 bases. In nucleotides, the CDR3 is TGTGCCAGTACGGACAGAAATCAAGAGACCCAGTACTTC. This encodes CASTDRNQETQYF.

This chain uses TRBV21-1 with TRBJ2-2; TRBD1 was called by the table and not checked on the DNA. TRBV21-1 is annotated as a pseudogene. The CDR3 is made up of 15 amino acids. The CDR3 spells CASSMGQGDDGELFF. The CDR3 DNA sequence: TGTGCCAGCAGTATGGGACAGGGGGACGACGGGGAGCTGTTTTTT.